A single sample gave rise to the 7 T cell receptor beta chains below, sequenced in a study of technical replicates of blood from a few donors. Only in-frame clones appear in the TCRdb table, and some are missing; sequencing was by immunoSEQ multiplex PCR. The table shows around 85,000 clones, with about 93% occurring only once. The sample taken for sequencing was T cells isolated from PBMCs. The origin of the receptors is a human donor in good health.

CDR3 protein: CASSYSGTLAKNIQYF. The CDR3 nucleotides are TGTGCCAGCAGTTATTCGGGTACGCTAGCCAAAAACATTCAGTACTTC. The chain recombines TRBV6-5 with TRBJ2-4; no reliable D call. The CDR3 extends over 16 amino acids. Trimming took 3 bases from V and 0 from J, leaving 12 bases between them. Germline CDR1 and CDR2: MNHEY and SVGAGI.

The V call is TRBV29-1, the J call TRBJ2-3, with TRBD2 matching 8 bases. The V and J ends lost 7 bases and 5 bases, in that order; junction bases with no gene match: 5. Germline CDR1 is SQVTM and CDR2 is ANQGSEA. The CDR3 is 12 amino acids. CDR3 bases: TGCAGCGCCGGGGGGGGAGGAGATACGCAGTATTTT. Translating gives CSAGGGGDTQYF.

The V call is TRBV6-1, the J call TRBJ2-7, with a weak D call TRBD1 (6 bases). Trimming removed 1 base from V and 3 bases from J, with 10 bases in between. The CDR3 totals 14 residues. Germline CDR1 reads MNHNS; CDR2 reads SASEGT. The CDR3, as DNA: TGTGCCAGCAGTGAAGGTTGGGGGCGCTACGAGCAGTACTTC. Residues: CASSEGWGRYEQYF.

The chain uses TRBV5-1 and TRBJ2-7; D perhaps matches TRBD1 (6 bases). Trimming stripped 1 base from V and 6 bases from J, with 14 bases between. Germline V gene lookup returns CDR1 SGHRS and CDR2 YFSETQ. The CDR3 loop spans 14 amino acids. This CDR3 is CASSLHSPGAEQYF. CDR3 DNA sequence: TGCGCCAGCAGCTTGCATTCCCCAGGGGCCGAGCAGTACTTC.

The rearrangement joins TRBV29-1 to TRBJ2-7, with 9 bases that match TRBD2. The V gene's germline CDR1 is SQVTM and CDR2 ANQGSEA. The V and J ends lost 5 bases and 2 bases, in that order; junction bases with no gene match: 7. CDR3 length: 14 residues. CDR3 nucleotides: TGCAGCGTTTACAGACTAGCGGAGCCCTACGAGCAGTACTTC. Translation gives CSVYRLAEPYEQYF.

V usage is TRBV19 and J usage is TRBJ2-7, with 10 bases fitting TRBD2. J gave up 5 bases and V 6 bases, and 7 bases lay outside the gene matches. CDR3 length: 14 amino acids. Germline V gene lookup returns CDR1 LNHDA and CDR2 SQIVND (reference sequence). The chain's CDR3 is CASSVAGGIHEQYF. Written as DNA, the CDR3 is TGTGCCAGTAGCGTAGCGGGAGGAATACACGAGCAGTACTTC.

The gene calls are TRBV5-4 and TRBJ2-2, with a tentative D call TRBD2 (6 bases). This CDR3 has 16 residues. The V and J ends lost 6 bases and 1 base respectively, with 16 bases between them. Germline V gene data show CDR1 as SGHNT and CDR2 as YYREEE (reference sequence). The CDR3 sequence is CASTPAGGENTGELFF. CDR3 DNA sequence: TGTGCCAGCACCCCCGCCGGGGGAGAGAACACCGGGGAGCTGTTTTTT.